The sequence of this TCR beta chain was determined in a study of T cell responses to AZD1222 COVID-19 vaccine. The method was immunoSEQ multiplex PCR; TCRdb's version includes in-frame clones alone and lacks a portion of them. The data show 150,000 to 200,000 clones, around 90% seen once. Concerning this clone: The antigen is not known.

Findings and limits, study-wide: Females outnumbered males among donors, who were mostly white British; clonal diversity was possibly underestimated. There were vaccine-associated CD4 TCRs across spike, dominant at 160-218 and 743-854.

This CDR3 region has 14 residues. Germline trimming cut 6 bases from V and 7 bases from J; bases unmatched to any gene: 3. Germline CDR1 is MNHEY and CDR2 is SMNVEV (reference sequence). Pooled in the analysis were second doses at about 4 or about 12 weeks. Sequences were derived from peripheral blood, sampled 28 days after the second AZD1222 dose. The sequence was collected from an adult who received the AZD1222 COVID-19 vaccine. The genes are TRBV27 and TRBJ2-7; 16 bases fit TRBD2. The CDR3 region has the DNA TGTGCCAGCAGGGGACTAGCGGGGGGGAATGAGCAGTACTTC. Its protein product is CASRGLAGGNEQYF.